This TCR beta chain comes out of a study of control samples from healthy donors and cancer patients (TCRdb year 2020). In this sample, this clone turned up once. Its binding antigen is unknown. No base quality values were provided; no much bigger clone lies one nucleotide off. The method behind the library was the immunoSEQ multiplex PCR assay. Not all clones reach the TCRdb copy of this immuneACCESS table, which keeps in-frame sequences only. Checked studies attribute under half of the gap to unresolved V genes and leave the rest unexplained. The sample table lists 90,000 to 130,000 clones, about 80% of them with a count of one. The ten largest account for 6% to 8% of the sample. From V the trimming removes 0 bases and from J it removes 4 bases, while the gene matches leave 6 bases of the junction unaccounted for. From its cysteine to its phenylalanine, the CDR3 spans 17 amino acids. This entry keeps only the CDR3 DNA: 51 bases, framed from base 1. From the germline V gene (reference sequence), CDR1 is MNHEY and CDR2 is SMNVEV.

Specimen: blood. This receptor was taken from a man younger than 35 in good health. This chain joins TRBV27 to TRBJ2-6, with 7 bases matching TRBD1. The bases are TGTGCCAGCAGTTTATCGCCGGGACAGTTGGGGGCCAACGTCCTGACTTTC. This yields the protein CASSLSPGQLGANVLTF.